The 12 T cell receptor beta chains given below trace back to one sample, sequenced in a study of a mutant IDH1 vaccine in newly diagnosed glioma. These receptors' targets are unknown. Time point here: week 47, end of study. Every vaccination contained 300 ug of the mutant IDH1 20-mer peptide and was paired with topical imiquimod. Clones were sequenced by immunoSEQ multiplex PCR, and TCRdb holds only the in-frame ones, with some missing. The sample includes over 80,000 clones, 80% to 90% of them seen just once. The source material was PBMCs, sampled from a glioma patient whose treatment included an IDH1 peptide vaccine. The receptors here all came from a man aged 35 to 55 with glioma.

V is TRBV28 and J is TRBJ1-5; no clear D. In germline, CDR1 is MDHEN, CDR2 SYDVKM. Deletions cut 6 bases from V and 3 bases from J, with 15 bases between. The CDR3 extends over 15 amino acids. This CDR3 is CASRAPGTPNQPQHF. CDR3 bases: TGTGCCAGCAGAGCTCCGGGAACCCCCAATCAGCCCCAGCATTTT.

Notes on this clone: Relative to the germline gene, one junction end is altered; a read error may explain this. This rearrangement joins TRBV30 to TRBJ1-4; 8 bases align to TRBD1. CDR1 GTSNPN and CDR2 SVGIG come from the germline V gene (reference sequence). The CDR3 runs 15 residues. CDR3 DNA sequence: TGTGCCTGGGTTTTGTTGGACAGGGCCCCAAGAAAAACTGTTTTT. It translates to CAWVLLDRAPRKTVF.

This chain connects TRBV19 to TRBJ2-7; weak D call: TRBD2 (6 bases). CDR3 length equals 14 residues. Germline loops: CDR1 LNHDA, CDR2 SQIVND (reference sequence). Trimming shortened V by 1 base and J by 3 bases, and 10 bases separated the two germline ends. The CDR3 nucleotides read TGTGCCAGTAGTATAGGGGGAGGACTCTACGAGCAGTACTTC. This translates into CASSIGGGLYEQYF.

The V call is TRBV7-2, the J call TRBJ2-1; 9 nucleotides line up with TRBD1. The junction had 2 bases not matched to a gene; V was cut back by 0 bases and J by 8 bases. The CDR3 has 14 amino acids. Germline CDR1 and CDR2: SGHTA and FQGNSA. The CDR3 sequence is CASSLAQGAHEQFF. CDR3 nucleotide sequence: TGTGCCAGCAGCTTAGCACAGGGGGCCCATGAGCAGTTCTTC.

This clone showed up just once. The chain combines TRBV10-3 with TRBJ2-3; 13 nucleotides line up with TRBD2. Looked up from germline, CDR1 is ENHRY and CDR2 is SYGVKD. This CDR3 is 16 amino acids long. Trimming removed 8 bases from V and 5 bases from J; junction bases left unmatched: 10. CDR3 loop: CAIGRTSGGSGDTQYF. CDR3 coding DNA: TGTGCCATCGGAAGGACTAGCGGGGGCTCGGGAGATACGCAGTATTTT.

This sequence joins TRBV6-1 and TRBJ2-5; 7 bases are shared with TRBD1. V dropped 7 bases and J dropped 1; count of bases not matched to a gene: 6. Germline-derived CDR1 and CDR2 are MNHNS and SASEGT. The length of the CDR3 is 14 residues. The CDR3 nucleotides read TGTGCCAGCAAACAGGGGCCTCTCCAAGAGACCCAGTACTTC. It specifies CASKQGPLQETQYF.

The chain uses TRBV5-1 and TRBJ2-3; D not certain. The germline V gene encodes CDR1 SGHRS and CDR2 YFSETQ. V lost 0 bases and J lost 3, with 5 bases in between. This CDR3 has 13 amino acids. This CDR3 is CASSLGPTDTQYF. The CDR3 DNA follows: TGCGCCAGCAGCTTGGGCCCAACAGATACGCAGTATTTT.

CDR3: CASSAGALASHTDTQYF. CDR3 DNA: TGTGCCAGCAGCGCAGGGGCTCTAGCATCGCACACAGATACGCAGTATTTT. The rearrangement links TRBV7-9 to TRBJ2-3, with a tentative D call TRBD1 (6 bases). The germline V and J ends were trimmed by 5 bases and 2 bases, with 20 bases remaining between them. Germline V CDR1 and CDR2: SEHNR, FQNEAQ (reference sequence). The length of the CDR3 is 17 residues.

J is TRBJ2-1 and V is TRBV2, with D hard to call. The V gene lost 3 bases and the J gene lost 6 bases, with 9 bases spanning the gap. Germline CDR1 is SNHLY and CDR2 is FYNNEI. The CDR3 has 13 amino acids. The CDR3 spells CASSEQGLNEQFF. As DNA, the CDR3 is TGTGCCAGCAGTGAGCAAGGGCTCAATGAGCAGTTCTTC. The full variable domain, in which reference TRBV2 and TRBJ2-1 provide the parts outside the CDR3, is EPEVTQTPSHQVTQMGQEVILRCVPISNHLYFYWYRQILGQKVEFLVSFYNNEISEKSEIFDDQFSVERPDGSNFTLKIRSTKLEDSAMYFCASSEQGLNEQFFGPGTRLTVL.

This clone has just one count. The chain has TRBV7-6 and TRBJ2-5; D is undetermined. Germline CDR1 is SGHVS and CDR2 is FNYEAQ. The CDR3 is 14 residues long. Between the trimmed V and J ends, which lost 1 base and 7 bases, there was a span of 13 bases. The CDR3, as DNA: TGTGCCAGCAGCTTAGGGTCCCGCTCGGGGACCCAGTACTTC. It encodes CASSLGSRSGTQYF.

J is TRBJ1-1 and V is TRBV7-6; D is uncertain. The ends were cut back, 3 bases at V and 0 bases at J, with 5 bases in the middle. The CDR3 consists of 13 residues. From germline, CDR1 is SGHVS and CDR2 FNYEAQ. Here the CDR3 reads CASSFKLNTEAFF. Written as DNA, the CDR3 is TGTGCCAGCAGCTTCAAATTGAACACTGAAGCTTTCTTT.

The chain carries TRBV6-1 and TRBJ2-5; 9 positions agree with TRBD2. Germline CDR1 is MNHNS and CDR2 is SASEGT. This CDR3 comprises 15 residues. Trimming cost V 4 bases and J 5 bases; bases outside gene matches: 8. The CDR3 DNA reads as TGTGCCAGCAGTGCTAGAGCGGGAGGAGGGGAGACCCAGTACTTC. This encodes CASSARAGGGETQYF.